In its sample, the clone carrying this T cell receptor (beta chain) was seen once. Antigen: not known. Repertoires were generated with immunoSEQ multiplex PCR, while TCRdb's copy carries only in-frame clones and drops some. The table lists 60,000 to 85,000 clones, roughly 95% of them singletons. These data originate in a study of cytomegalovirus exposure and HLA in healthy donors. Germline CDR1 and CDR2: KGHSH and LQKENI. V was shortened by 3 bases and J by 5 bases, with 16 bases between the two germline ends. CDR3 length: 15 residues. Study-level results: Cytomegalovirus association was listed for around 170 TCR beta chains. There were a few CMV-associated chains whose specificity for CMV antigens was confirmed in vitro.

The sequence came from a woman in her late teens or twenties in good health and CMV-seropositive. J is TRBJ2-5 and V is TRBV18; D is possibly TRBD1 (6 bases). The sequenced sample was PBMCs. The CDR3 spells CASSPTDSSGETQYF. CDR3 nucleotide sequence: TGTGCCAGCTCACCGACGGACAGTTCGGGTGAGACCCAGTACTTC.